A single T cell receptor beta chain is shown here with its context. No antigen is known for it. These data are taken from a study of T cells after yellow fever vaccination. Study-level results: Contaminating bulk clonotypes could be abundant in FACS-sorted repertoires. CD4 and CD8 compartments shared a small share of clonotypes. Post-booster samples contained most primary-vaccination clones (nearly 98% CD4, roughly 88% CD8).

Germline CDR1 reads ENHRY; CDR2 reads SYGVKD. Trimming removed 3 bases from V and 2 bases from J; junction bases left unmatched: 3. The CDR3 extends over 14 amino acids. Template switching with 5'RACE generated the TCR cDNA and added a universal primer site and UMIs. TCRdb ran MiXCR on the 5' RACE reads and lists one entry per CDR3 protein. The data show about 230,000 distinct CDR3 sequences, with 6.5% to 7.5% seen just once and approximately 1.1% held by the top ten. The origin of this receptor is a young man who received the YFV17D yellow fever vaccine. The material was CD4+ T cells sorted from PBMCs, obtained on the day of the yellow fever booster vaccination. V gene TRBV10-3 combines with J gene TRBJ2-5, with 7 bases matching TRBD1. The CDR3 DNA follows: TGTGCCATCAGTGAATCGGGACAGCAAGAGACCCAGTACTTC. It is translated as CAISESGQQETQYF.